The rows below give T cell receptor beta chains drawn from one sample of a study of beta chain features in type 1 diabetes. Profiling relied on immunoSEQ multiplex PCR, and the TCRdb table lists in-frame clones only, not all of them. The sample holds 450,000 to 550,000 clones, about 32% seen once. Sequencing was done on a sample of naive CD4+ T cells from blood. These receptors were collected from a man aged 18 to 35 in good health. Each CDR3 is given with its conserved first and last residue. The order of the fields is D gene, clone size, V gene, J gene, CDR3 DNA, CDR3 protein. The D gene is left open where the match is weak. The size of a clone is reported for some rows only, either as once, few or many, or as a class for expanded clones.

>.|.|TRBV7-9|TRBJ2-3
TGTGCCAGCAGCTTCGGGGTCTCAGATACGCAGTATTTT
CASSFGVSDTQYF
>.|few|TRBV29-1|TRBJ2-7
TGCAGCGTTGGGGGCGACAGAACCTACGAGCAGTACTTC
CSVGGDRTYEQYF
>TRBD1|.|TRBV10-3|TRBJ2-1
TGTGCCATCAGCCCGGACAGGGATAGCAATGAGCAGTTCTTC
CAISPDRDSNEQFF
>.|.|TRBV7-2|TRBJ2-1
TGTGCCAGTCAACCCCAGGGACCATACAATGAGCAGTTCTTC
CASQPQGPYNEQFF
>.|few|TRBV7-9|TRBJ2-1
TGTGCCAGCAGCTTGACAGAAACGTTCTTC
CASSLTETFF
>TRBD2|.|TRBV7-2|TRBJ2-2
TGTGCCAGCCGGCGGGAGGGGGTCGGGGAGCTGTTTTTT
CASRREGVGELFF
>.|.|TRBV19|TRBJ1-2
TGTGCCAGTAGTATGACGGTGTATGGCTACACCTTC
CASSMTVYGYTF
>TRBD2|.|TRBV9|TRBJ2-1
TGTGCCAGCAGCTCACCTAGCGGCTACAATGAGCAGTTCTTC
CASSSPSGYNEQFF
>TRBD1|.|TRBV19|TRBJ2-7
TGTGCCAGTAGTCCCCGACAGGGCCCCTACGAGCAGTACTTC
CASSPRQGPYEQYF
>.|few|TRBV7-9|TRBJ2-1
TGTGCCAGCAGCTTAAATGTAGGACGAATATCTGACAATGAGCAGTTCTTC
CASSLNVGRISDNEQFF
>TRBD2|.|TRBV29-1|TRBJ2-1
TGCAGCGTTGAACCAGCGGGAGTGAATGAGCAGTTCTTC
CSVEPAGVNEQFF
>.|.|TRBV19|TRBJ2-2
TGTGCCAGTAGTATAGGATTGAACACCGGGGAGCTGTTTTTT
CASSIGLNTGELFF
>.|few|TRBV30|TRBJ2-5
TGTGCCTGGAGTGGCGGAATTGGAGAGACCCAGTACTTC
CAWSGGIGETQYF
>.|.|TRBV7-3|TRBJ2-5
TGTGCCAGCAGCTTAACTCCCGCTGGGGAGACCCAGTACTTC
CASSLTPAGETQYF
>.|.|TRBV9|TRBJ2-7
TGTGCCAGCAGCCCCTCCGGGACAAATGAGCAGTACTTC
CASSPSGTNEQYF
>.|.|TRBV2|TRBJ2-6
TGTGCCAGCAGGGCCAGTTACTCTGGGGCCAACGTCCTGACTTTC
CASRASYSGANVLTF
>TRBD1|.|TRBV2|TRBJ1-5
TGTGCCAGCAATCCGGGACAGAATAGCAATCAGCCCCAGCATTTT
CASNPGQNSNQPQHF
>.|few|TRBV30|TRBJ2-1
TGTGCCTGGAGAGTCCCTAAGTACTCCTACAATGAGCAGTTCTTC
CAWRVPKYSYNEQFF
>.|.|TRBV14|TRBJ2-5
TGTGCCAGCAGGGCGGGCGAGACCCAGTACTTC
CASRAGETQYF